Below are 23 T cell receptor beta chains sequenced from a single sample in a study of cytomegalovirus exposure and HLA in healthy donors (dated by TCRdb to about 2017). The receptor library was made with the immunoSEQ multiplex PCR assay. TCRdb obtained this table from immuneACCESS and retained in-frame rearrangements with V and J assigned. These tables miss some clones; where compared with another copy, unresolved V genes account for less than half of the shortfall, and the remainder is unexplained. The sample profile shows about 98,000 clones; approximately 95% of them were found once. The top ten clonotypes cover roughly 0.9% of the sample. The sequencing input was PBMCs. The receptors derive from a woman between 18 and 29 years old in good health and CMV-seronegative.

The V gene is TRBV7-8, the J gene TRBJ1-4; D might be TRBD1 (6 bases). Germline V lookup: CDR1 SGHVS, CDR2 FQNEAQ. This CDR3 region has 17 residues. V was trimmed by 2 bases and J by 3 bases, leaving 16 bases between them. In DNA form, the CDR3 reads TGTGCCAGCAGCTTAATCCAGGGGACGTGGGCTAATGAAAAACTGTTTTTT. This sequence encodes CASSLIQGTWANEKLFF. The entire variable domain, with the rest obtained from reference TRBV7-8 and TRBJ1-4, is as follows: GAGVSQSPRYKVAKRGQDVALRCDPISGHVSLFWYQQALGQGPEFLTYFQNEAQLDKSGLPSDRFFAERPEGSVSTLKIQRTQQEDSAVYLCASSLIQGTWANEKLFFGSGTQLSVL.

The chain joins TRBV5-1 to TRBJ2-3; 8 nucleotides match TRBD1. The CDR3 has 16 residues. After removal of 4 bases from V and 0 bases from J, the junction contained 7 bases not matched to a gene. The germline gives CDR1 SGHRS, CDR2 YFSETQ. This chain's CDR3 is CASSAGGRTSTDTQYF. CDR3 nucleotides: TGCGCCAGCAGCGCAGGGGGCCGAACTAGCACAGATACGCAGTATTTT.

The CDR3 is CASSDGLASTDTQYF. The CDR3 coding sequence is TGTGCCAGCAGTGACGGTTTAGCGAGCACAGATACGCAGTATTTT. The chain combines TRBV6-4 with TRBJ2-3; possible D gene TRBD2, 5 bases. The germline V and J ends were trimmed by 2 bases and 0 bases, with 9 bases remaining between them. CDR3 size: 15 residues. Looked up from germline, CDR1 is MRHNA and CDR2 is SNTAGT.

This clone was counted only a few times. V usage is TRBV4-1 and J usage is TRBJ2-7; D is possibly TRBD1 (5 bases). V was pared by 0 bases and J by 3 bases, with 12 bases between. The length of the CDR3 is 15 residues. Germline V CDR1 and CDR2: MGHRA, YSYEKL. CDR3 DNA: TGCGCCAGCAGCCAAGAAGTGTCAGGGCGCTACGAGCAGTACTTC. Translating gives CASSQEVSGRYEQYF.

The CDR3, as DNA: TGTGCCAGCAGCGCCGGACAGGGGAACACTGAAGCTTTCTTT. Translating gives CASSAGQGNTEAFF. The genes are TRBV11-1 and TRBJ1-1; 8 positions match TRBD1. Germline assignment: CDR1 SGHAT and CDR2 FQDESV (reference sequence). There are 14 residues in the CDR3. Unmatched junction bases numbered 3, after V lost 5 bases and J lost 1 base.

DNA of the CDR3: TGTGCCTGGAGCCCAGACAGGGTTGGGGACAAAAACATTCAGTACTTC. Its protein product is CAWSPDRVGDKNIQYF. The chain is built from TRBV30 and TRBJ2-4, with 7 bases lining up with TRBD1. J gave up 3 bases and V 3 bases, and 11 bases lay outside the gene matches. CDR3 size: 16 residues. Germline V gene data show CDR1 as GTSNPN and CDR2 as SVGIG (reference sequence).

This chain uses TRBV18 with TRBJ2-5; the D gene is possibly TRBD1 (5 bases). The V and J ends lost 5 bases and 1 base respectively, with 17 bases between them. The length of the CDR3 is 16 residues. From germline, CDR1 is KGHSH and CDR2 LQKENI. The CDR3 DNA follows: TGTGCCAGCTCATCTAATCAGGGTACGGGCCAAGAGACCCAGTACTTC. Translated: CASSSNQGTGQETQYF.

The chain is built from TRBV27 and TRBJ1-6; 7 nucleotides line up with TRBD1. Germline lookup yields CDR1 MNHEY and CDR2 SMNVEV (reference sequence). V lost 4 bases to trimming and J lost 2 bases; unmatched junction nucleotides: 2. The CDR3 extends over 15 amino acids. The chain's CDR3 is CASSSGTAYNSPLHF. In DNA, the CDR3 is TGTGCCAGCAGTTCCGGGACAGCCTATAATTCACCCCTCCACTTT.

The chain couples TRBV2 to TRBJ2-7, with D possibly TRBD1 on 5 matching bases. Germline V gene lookup returns CDR1 SNHLY and CDR2 FYNNEI. The CDR3 has 13 residues. Deletions cut 3 bases from V and 1 base from J, with 7 bases between. This CDR3 is CASSDRVSYEQYF. The DNA for the CDR3 is TGTGCCAGCAGTGACAGGGTATCCTACGAGCAGTACTTC.

The chain links TRBV9 to TRBJ2-2; D call uncertain. The CDR3 contains 12 residues. The ends were cut back, 0 bases at V and 8 bases at J, with 5 bases in the middle. CDR1 is SGDLS and CDR2 is YYNGEE in the germline V gene. CDR3 sequence: CASSVETGELFF. The DNA of the CDR3 is TGTGCCAGCAGCGTAGAGACAGGGGAGCTGTTTTTT.

This clone was detected only once. The rearrangement uses TRBV7-2 and TRBJ1-5; 7 positions match TRBD1. The CDR3 contains 14 residues. V shed 1 base and J 5 bases; nucleotides not matched to a gene: 2. CDR1 SGHTA and CDR2 FQGNSA come from the germline V gene. The CDR3 DNA follows: TGTGCCAGCAGCTTAGGGGACAGTCATCAGCCCCAGCATTTT. Its translation: CASSLGDSHQPQHF. The complete variable domain, with remaining parts taken from reference TRBV7-2 and TRBJ1-5, reads GAGVSQSPSNKVTEKGKDVELRCDPISGHTALYWYRQSLGQGLEFLIYFQGNSAPDKSGLPSDRFSAERTGGSVSTLTIQRTQQEDSAVYLCASSLGDSHQPQHFGDGTRLSIL.

The chain uses TRBV27 and TRBJ2-2; 8 bases fit TRBD1. There are 15 residues in the CDR3. V trimming: 5 bases; J trimming: 6 bases; junction bases outside the gene matches: 8. The V gene's germline CDR1 is MNHEY and CDR2 SMNVEV (reference sequence). The CDR3 is CASSTGQGVPGELFF. In DNA form, the CDR3 reads TGTGCCAGCAGTACTGGACAGGGTGTCCCCGGGGAGCTGTTTTTT.

This chain links TRBV27 with TRBJ2-1; TRBD1 is a possible D gene (7 bases). Trimming stripped 5 bases from V and 9 bases from J, with 11 bases between. This CDR3 contains 12 residues. In germline, CDR1 is MNHEY, CDR2 SMNVEV (reference sequence). The CDR3 DNA reads as TGTGCCAGCAGTCCCCAGGGGGGTGAGCAGTTCTTC. Translating gives CASSPQGGEQFF.

The chain uses TRBV5-1 and TRBJ2-3; 12 nucleotides agree with TRBD2. The V and J ends lost 4 bases and 4 bases, in that order; junction bases with no gene match: 4. The CDR3 totals 15 residues. Germline CDR1 is SGHRS and CDR2 is YFSETQ. The CDR3 region is CASSLLAGGADTQYF. The CDR3 DNA follows: TGCGCCAGCAGCCTGCTAGCGGGGGGGGCAGATACGCAGTATTTT.

The chain recombines TRBV5-5 with TRBJ2-7; 8 bases match TRBD2. There are 14 residues in the CDR3. Germline V gene data show CDR1 as SGHKS and CDR2 as YYEKEE (reference sequence). V lost 4 bases, J lost 2 bases, and 5 bases stayed unmatched. CDR3 protein: CASSERGTPYEQYF. CDR3 nucleotide sequence: TGTGCCAGCAGCGAGCGGGGGACTCCCTACGAGCAGTACTTC. The full variable domain, rest sourced from reference TRBV5-5 and TRBJ2-7, is DAGVTQSPTHLIKTRGQQVTLRCSPISGHKSVSWYQQVLGQGPQFIFQYYEKEERGRGNFPDRFSARQFPNYSSELNVNALLLGDSALYLCASSERGTPYEQYFGPGTRLTVT.

The rearrangement links TRBV30 to TRBJ2-3; the match to TRBD1 covers 7 bases. This CDR3 contains 16 residues. Trimming at V came to 0 bases and at J to 3 bases, leaving 9 bases not matched to a gene. Per germline, CDR1 GTSNPN and CDR2 SVGIG (reference sequence). The CDR3 region is CAWSVQGPGGTDTQYF. The CDR3 nucleotides read TGTGCCTGGAGTGTACAGGGGCCAGGGGGAACAGATACGCAGTATTTT.

V gene TRBV11-2 combines with J gene TRBJ1-2, with D hard to call. With 5 bases removed from V and 5 bases from J, the gap between germline ends came to 18 bases. Germline CDR1 and CDR2: SGHAT and FQNNGV. The CDR3 length is 15 residues. The CDR3 DNA sequence: TGTGCCAGCAGCCCAGCCTCCAGCGCCTATTATGGCTACACCTTC. Protein product: CASSPASSAYYGYTF.

The V gene is TRBV7-2, the J gene TRBJ2-3; a weak D match, TRBD2 (6 bases). The CDR3 is made up of 16 amino acids. V lost 2 bases, J lost 0 bases, and 12 bases lay in between. Germline V gives CDR1 SGHTA, CDR2 FQGNSA. The CDR3 spells CASSLFVAGSTDTQYF. The DNA for the CDR3 is TGTGCCAGCAGCTTATTCGTTGCGGGAAGCACAGATACGCAGTATTTT.

V and J are TRBV5-4 and TRBJ1-5; D unresolved. Trimming left V 0 bases short and J 4 bases short, with 8 bases between. Looked up from germline, CDR1 is SGHNT and CDR2 is YYREEE (reference sequence). This CDR3 region has 14 residues. CDR3 nucleotide sequence: TGTGCCAGCAGCTTGGCGGGGATTAATCAGCCCCAGCATTTT. Translation: CASSLAGINQPQHF.

The V gene is TRBV5-4, the J gene TRBJ1-5; 10 nucleotides match TRBD1. Germline loops: CDR1 SGHNT, CDR2 YYREEE (reference sequence). The CDR3 loop spans 17 amino acids. V was pared by 4 bases and J by 3 bases, with 10 bases of the junction left unmatched. CDR3 DNA: TGTGCCAGCAGCCCCGACCCGGGGACAGGGGACAATCAGCCCCAGCATTTT. It is translated as CASSPDPGTGDNQPQHF. Using reference TRBV5-4 and TRBJ1-5 for the parts outside the CDR3, the full variable domain is ETGVTQSPTHLIKTRGQQVTLRCSSQSGHNTVSWYQQALGQGPQFIFQYYREEENGRGNFPPRFSGLQFPNYSSELNVNALELDDSALYLCASSPDPGTGDNQPQHFGDGTRLSIL.

The chain couples TRBV7-2 to TRBJ1-2, with D possibly TRBD1 on 5 matching bases. The CDR3 has 14 amino acids. The germline CDR1 and CDR2 sequences are SGHTA and FQGNSA. V lost 2 bases and J 2 bases, leaving 9 bases between the germline ends. CDR3 sequence: CASSLIDSNYGYTF. As DNA, the CDR3 is TGTGCCAGCAGCTTAATTGACAGCAACTATGGCTACACCTTC.

The V and J genes are TRBV5-1 and TRBJ1-3, with no clear D. Germline V gene lookup returns CDR1 SGHRS and CDR2 YFSETQ. V gave up 1 base and J gave up 3 bases, with 5 bases separating them. This CDR3 spans 13 amino acids. The CDR3 here is CASSLNSGNTIYF. The CDR3 DNA sequence: TGCGCCAGCAGCTTGAACAGTGGAAACACCATATATTTT. Full variable domain (missing parts from reference TRBV5-1 and TRBJ1-3): KAGVTQTPRYLIKTRGQQVTLSCSPISGHRSVSWYQQTPGQGLQFLFEYFSETQRNKGNFPGRFSGRQFSNSRSEMNVSTLELGDSALYLCASSLNSGNTIYFGEGSWLTVV.

The chain uses TRBV6-5 and TRBJ2-7; 7 bases agree with TRBD1. This CDR3 spans 14 amino acids. V shed 5 bases, J shed 0 bases, and the junction held 4 bases outside the gene matches. Germline CDR1 is MNHEY and CDR2 is SVGAGI. For the CDR3, the DNA is TGTGCCAGCAGTCTCCGGGACAGCTCCTACGAGCAGTACTTC. It yields the protein CASSLRDSSYEQYF.